This T cell receptor (beta chain) was found in a study of blood T cell repertoires in COVID-19. Study background: From the United States, Italy and Spain came samples of acute and convalescent COVID-19. From T cells, B-cell-depleted T cells, or PBMCs came the material, which was cDNA or gDNA.

Participants reported their clinical history, and cohort assignment relied on those reports. Germline CDR1 reads MNHEY; CDR2 reads SVGAGI. The junction had 8 bases not matched to a gene; V was cut back by 8 bases and J by 5 bases. The CDR3 spans 13 residues. Authors' methods: Amplification from reference gene primers served as the basis for estimated nucleated cell counts. Clones were read by immunoSEQ multiplex PCR, and TCRdb kept only the in-frame ones, dropping some. The V and J calls and clone size were taken over from that table, and D and trimming were inferred from the DNA. The sample lists over 200,000 clones; roughly 89% were seen once.

The clonotype comes from a woman aged 25 to 39 with acute COVID-19. The chain links TRBV6-5 to TRBJ2-5; TRBD1 agrees at 7 bases. The sample taken for sequencing was PBMCs or T cells enriched from blood (not recorded which). In DNA form, the CDR3 reads TGTGCCAGCCGATGGACAGGTTCGGAGACCCAGTACTTC. Amino acid sequence: CASRWTGSETQYF.